This is a list of T cell receptor beta chains from one sample in a study of CD8+ T cells in alopecia areata. TCRdb's copy holds only in-frame clones and misses some; the assay was immunoSEQ multiplex PCR. The sample lists roughly 200,000 clones; approximately 40% were seen once. This specimen consisted of CD4+ T cells sorted from blood, obtained at approximately week 36, from a patient treated with tofacitinib. These receptors all stem from a human donor with alopecia areata. CDR3s include the opening cysteine and the closing phenylalanine or tryptophan. The order of the fields is V gene, D gene, J gene, clone size, CDR3 protein. The D gene is left open where the match is weak. Some rows mark clone size as missing; the rest say once, few, many or name a class of expanded clone.

>TRBV29-1|.|TRBJ1-1|few
CSAGIFPEAFF
>TRBV28|.|TRBJ2-3|.
CASSSDTQYF
>TRBV29-1|TRBD2|TRBJ2-7|few
CSARTSGLAGVPSYEQYF
>TRBV15|.|TRBJ2-4|.
CATSSVAKNIQYF
>TRBV7-9|.|TRBJ1-2|few
CASSSLTGFGYTF
>TRBV19|.|TRBJ2-1|.
CASSIQKQGNNEQFF
>TRBV15|.|TRBJ2-1|.
CATSRNTYNEQFF
>TRBV4-1|TRBD1|TRBJ1-1|.
CASSLTGGNTEAFF
>TRBV28|.|TRBJ1-5|.
CASRGGGGQPQHF
>TRBV29-1|.|TRBJ1-6|.
CSVGKGDNSPLHF
>TRBV29-1|.|TRBJ1-1|few
CSLTPDRTEAFF
>TRBV29-1|TRBD2|TRBJ2-1|few
CSVRPRGREGPYEQFF
>TRBV30|.|TRBJ1-1|few
CAWRDRPNTEAFF
>TRBV7-2|TRBD2|TRBJ2-7|.
CASSQATSADSYEQYF
>TRBV6-6|.|TRBJ1-1|.
CASSYIRSNTEAFF
>TRBV18|TRBD2|TRBJ2-1|.
CASSALTSGGRREQFF
>TRBV7-2|.|TRBJ1-5|.
CAAQGEAGQPQHF
>TRBV30|TRBD2|TRBJ2-2|.
CAWSVEGRANTGELFF
>TRBV29-1|.|TRBJ2-3|.
CSVGLGDTQYF
>TRBV28|.|TRBJ2-7|.
CASSPRLYEQYF
>TRBV29-1|.|TRBJ2-7|.
CSAGAGNEQYF
>TRBV29-1|TRBD2|TRBJ2-7|.
CSVEGTSGRTYEQYF
>TRBV27|.|TRBJ2-3|few
CASNGGEPPDTQYF
>TRBV20-1|.|TRBJ2-1|.
CSASDEQFF